A single sample is the source of the 17 T cell receptor beta chains below, sequenced in a study of T-cell memory formation after mild COVID-19. TCRdb independently ran MiXCR on the 5' RACE reads; one entry per CDR3 protein. The data contain about 350,000 distinct CDR3 sequences, approximately 15% of them singletons. The sequenced sample consisted of PBMCs or a T cell subset sorted from them (not recorded which). The receptors shown here come from a young man who had mild COVID-19 (a few samples of this study predate the infection). Cell type and time point are not known.

The sample holds a few counts of this clonotype. The V gene is TRBV12-3 or TRBV12-4, the J gene TRBJ1-2; possibly TRBD1 for D (6 bases). This CDR3 is built from 13 residues. Trimming took off 2 bases at V and 8 bases at J, with 12 bases between the two ends. DNA for the CDR3: TGTGCCAGCAGTTTACTCCCAGGGGACGGCTACACCTTC. It encodes CASSLLPGDGYTF.

The chain recombines TRBV4-1 with TRBJ2-7, with D tentatively TRBD2 (7 bases). CDR1 is MGHRA and CDR2 is YSYEKL in the germline V gene. The CDR3 runs to 15 residues. V dropped 1 base and J dropped 3 bases, with 13 bases sitting between them. The CDR3 sequence: CASSQVEGGDYEQYV. The CDR3 nucleotides read TGCGCCAGCAGCCAAGTAGAGGGGGGGGACTACGAGCAGTACGTC.

The rearrangement links TRBV29-1 to TRBJ2-4; tentative D call: TRBD2 (7 bases). Germline values: CDR1 SQVTM, CDR2 ANQGSEA. This CDR3 is built from 13 residues. The V gene lost 3 bases and the J gene lost 8 bases, with 14 bases spanning the gap. This CDR3 reads CSVEGGLLHIQYF. In DNA form, the CDR3 reads TGCAGCGTTGAGGGGGGGCTGTTGCACATTCAGTACTTC.

The genes are TRBV7-2 and TRBJ1-1; TRBD1 is a possible D gene (5 bases). Germline CDR1 reads SGHTA; CDR2 reads FQGNSA. Trimming removed 0 bases from V and 3 bases from J, with 11 bases in between. CDR3 size: 15 residues. This chain's CDR3 is CASSLARGAHTEAFF. Written as DNA, the CDR3 is TGTGCCAGCAGCTTAGCTCGAGGGGCGCACACTGAAGCTTTCTTT. The full variable domain, rest sourced from reference TRBV7-2 and TRBJ1-1, is GAGVSQSPSNKVTEKGKDVELRCDPISGHTALYWYRQSLGQGLEFLIYFQGNSAPDKSGLPSDRFSAERTGGSVSTLTIQRTQQEDSAVYLCASSLARGAHTEAFFGQGTRLTVV.

The chain recombines TRBV24-1 with TRBJ2-3; 10 bases align to TRBD1. This CDR3 contains 14 residues. Germline lookup yields CDR1 KGHDR and CDR2 SFDVKD. The ends lost 4 bases at V and 6 bases at J; junction bases unmatched: 3. The CDR3 loop is CATSEAGQGDTQYF. For the CDR3, the DNA is TGTGCCACCAGTGAAGCGGGACAGGGGGATACGCAGTATTTT.

This clonotype has just a few counts. The V and J genes are TRBV6-6 and TRBJ1-5; tentative D call: TRBD1 (5 bases). The V gene's germline CDR1 is MNHNY and CDR2 SVGAGI (reference sequence). There are 13 residues in the CDR3. Trimming cost V 4 bases and J 10 bases, with 14 bases left between them. CDR3 DNA: TGTGCCAGCAGTTTGGGACTCATCAGACCCCAGCATTTT. Protein sequence: CASSLGLIRPQHF.

V usage is TRBV2 and J usage is TRBJ2-5; 12 positions match TRBD2. Germline values: CDR1 SNHLY, CDR2 FYNNEI. The CDR3 is 15 residues long. Losses at the gene ends were 1 base for V and 5 bases for J; bases not matched to a gene: 2. The CDR3 DNA reads as TGTGCCAGCAGTGAAGGGACTAGCGGGGCGGAGACCCAGTACTTC. The encoded protein is CASSEGTSGAETQYF.

This clonotype was seen only a few times. V and J are TRBV6-5 and TRBJ2-1, with D unresolved. Trimming removed 5 bases from V and 6 bases from J, with 11 bases in between. The CDR3 is made up of 13 amino acids. CDR1 and CDR2 (germline): MNHEY, SVGAGI. CDR3 bases: TGTGCCAGCAGTACCCGCTCCAGCAATGAGCAGTTCTTC. It encodes CASSTRSSNEQFF.

Only a few counts were recorded for this clonotype. The chain joins TRBV5-1 to TRBJ2-1; D not certain. V shed 3 bases and J shed 7 bases, with 11 bases lying between them. The CDR3 covers 13 residues. Germline CDR1 and CDR2: SGHRS and YFSETQ. CDR3 sequence (DNA): TGCGCCAGCAGCTGGGATGAATTGAATGAGCAGTTCTTC. This encodes CASSWDELNEQFF.

This clonotype was detected many times. CDR3 amino acids: CSASKSGYGGYTF. The CDR3 DNA sequence: TGCAGTGCCTCAAAGTCGGGATATGGTGGCTACACCTTC. The genes are TRBV20-1 and TRBJ1-2; no reliable D call. The CDR3 contains 13 residues. Germline CDR1 DFQATT, CDR2 SNEGSKA (reference sequence). V lost 6 bases to trimming and J lost 7 bases, with 18 bases between them.

CDR3 sequence (DNA): TGCGCCAGCAGCTTGGGTAACAGGGGAGAAGCTTTCTTT. As protein: CASSLGNRGEAFF. The chain has TRBV5-1 and TRBJ1-1; 7 nucleotides line up with TRBD1. The germline gives CDR1 SGHRS, CDR2 YFSETQ. V trimming: 0 bases; J trimming: 8 bases; junction bases outside the gene matches: 4. There are 13 residues in the CDR3.

The rearrangement links TRBV6-2 or TRBV6-3 to TRBJ2-1; TRBD2 agrees at 10 bases. The J segment lost 5 bases and the V segment lost 10 bases, leaving 5 bases of the junction unmatched. CDR1 and CDR2 (germline): MNHEY, SVGEGT. CDR3 length: 13 amino acids. CDR3 sequence: CATLAGANNEQFF. The CDR3 nucleotides read TGTGCCACCCTAGCGGGGGCGAACAATGAGCAGTTCTTC.

This chain uses TRBV7-8 with TRBJ1-1; TRBD1 agrees at 11 bases. Germline V CDR1 and CDR2: SGHVS, FQNEAQ. V shed 4 bases, J shed 4 bases, and the junction held 8 bases outside the gene matches. This CDR3 comprises 16 residues. The CDR3 DNA is TGTGCCAGCAGCTCACCAGGACAGGGGGCCGGCACTGAAGCTTTCTTT. Protein sequence: CASSSPGQGAGTEAFF.

The chain joins TRBV12-3 or TRBV12-4 to TRBJ2-2, with 13 nucleotides matching TRBD2. J lost 5 bases, V lost 7 bases, and 4 bases had no gene match. The CDR3 runs to 15 residues. The CDR3 DNA follows: TGTGCCAGCAAACTAGCGGGGGGGCGTACCGGGGAGCTGTTTTTT. Its protein is CASKLAGGRTGELFF.

There are many counts of this clonotype. The genes are TRBV7-6 and TRBJ2-1; no clear D. The CDR3 has 15 residues. Trimming removed 5 bases at V and 6 bases at J, with 17 bases between. The germline V gene encodes CDR1 SGHVS and CDR2 FNYEAQ. The CDR3 DNA reads TGTGCCAGCAGCCCGCCTGCGGCCGGACCCAATGAGCAGTTCTTC. It encodes CASSPPAAGPNEQFF.

This chain uses TRBV6-6 with TRBJ1-4, with TRBD1 as a possible D gene (5 bases). Trimming cost V 6 bases and J 11 bases, with 19 bases left between them. The germline CDR1 and CDR2 sequences are MNHNY and SVGAGI (reference sequence). This CDR3 has 14 residues. The CDR3 protein is CASSDTGFITKLFF. The CDR3 DNA sequence: TGTGCCAGCAGCGATACAGGTTTCATCACGAAACTGTTTTTT.

The V gene is TRBV5-4, the J gene TRBJ2-1, with 11 bases aligning to TRBD2. V shed 5 bases, J shed 4 bases, and the junction held 5 bases outside the gene matches. CDR3 length: 15 residues. The germline gives CDR1 SGHNT, CDR2 YYREEE (reference sequence). The CDR3 loop reads CASRETSGTYNEQFF. For the CDR3, the DNA is TGTGCCAGCAGGGAGACTAGCGGGACTTACAATGAGCAGTTCTTC.